These 7 T cell receptor beta chains were sequenced from one sample in a study of T cells after yellow fever vaccination. TCRdb processed the 5' RACE reads anew with MiXCR; each CDR3 protein has one entry. The profile shows more than 350,000 distinct CDR3 sequences, roughly 12% of them singletons. The sample in question was PBMCs, obtained on the day of the first yellow fever vaccination. The origin of the receptors is a man between 18 and 29 years old who received the YFV17D yellow fever vaccine.

Comments on this clonotype: This may come from a read error, since a much larger clone is one base off. The chain is built from TRBV7-8 and TRBJ2-2; the match to TRBD2 covers 7 bases. The CDR3 is 16 residues long. Germline V gene lookup returns CDR1 SGHVS and CDR2 FQNEAQ. CDR3 region: CASSPIRRGRSGELVF. Here the CDR3 DNA reads TGTGCCAGCAGCCCTATAAGGAGGGGAAGGAGCGGGGAGCTGGTTTTT.

This sequence joins TRBV7-9 and TRBJ2-7, with 8 bases matching TRBD2. In germline, CDR1 is SEHNR, CDR2 FQNEAQ (reference sequence). The CDR3 extends over 14 amino acids. The V segment lost 3 bases and the J segment 7 bases; nucleotides outside the gene matches: 8. CDR3: CASSFPRGGLEQYF. The CDR3 region has the DNA TGTGCCAGCAGCTTTCCTCGGGGGGGCCTTGAGCAGTACTTC.

The chain uses TRBV4-2 and TRBJ2-5; 10 bases match TRBD2. The CDR3 consists of 16 residues. The germline CDR1 and CDR2 sequences are LGHNA and YNFKEQ. V shed 4 bases and J 2 bases; nucleotides not matched to a gene: 7. This CDR3 reads CASSRRLAGAQETQYF. DNA of the CDR3: TGTGCCAGCAGCCGCCGACTAGCGGGCGCACAAGAGACCCAGTACTTC.

This clonotype was detected a few times. CDR3 amino acids: CASSWQTSTDTQYF. CDR3 DNA sequence: TGTGCCAGCTCGTGGCAGACTAGCACAGATACGCAGTATTTT. The genes are TRBV18 and TRBJ2-3, with unresolved D. This CDR3 comprises 14 residues. V shed 6 bases and J shed 0 bases, with 10 bases lying between them. Germline CDR1 and CDR2: KGHSH and LQKENI. Complete variable domain (other parts from reference TRBV18 and TRBJ2-3): NAGVMQNPRHLVRRRGQEARLRCSPMKGHSHVYWYRQLPEEGLKFMVYLQKENIIDESGMPKERFSAEFPKEGPSILRIQQVVRGDSAAYFCASSWQTSTDTQYFGPGTRLTVL.

The V and J genes are TRBV11-2 and TRBJ1-1; TRBD1 might be the D (6 bases). Trimming took off 2 bases at V and 8 bases at J, with 15 bases between the two ends. The CDR3 runs to 14 residues. CDR1 SGHAT and CDR2 FQNNGV come from the germline V gene. The CDR3 spells CASSLLTSGTEAFF. CDR3 in DNA: TGTGCCAGCAGCTTATTGACCTCCGGGACAGAAGCTTTCTTT.

The chain has TRBV29-1 and TRBJ1-4; D call uncertain. This CDR3 region has 12 residues. V shed 7 bases and J shed 0 bases, with 6 bases lying between them. Germline V gives CDR1 SQVTM, CDR2 ANQGSEA. CDR3 region: CSAGTTNEKLFF. The CDR3 coding sequence is TGCAGCGCCGGGACAACTAATGAAAAACTGTTTTTT.

This clonotype was picked up a small number of times. The J gene is TRBJ2-5, the V gene TRBV19, with 8 bases that match TRBD1. The CDR3 is 15 amino acids. V shed 7 bases, J shed 1 base, and the junction held 8 bases outside the gene matches. Germline lookup yields CDR1 LNHDA and CDR2 SQIVND (reference sequence). CDR3 DNA: TGTGCCAGTAACGGACAGGGCTCGAGCCAAGAGACCCAGTACTTC. Its protein is CASNGQGSSQETQYF.